These 17 T cell receptor beta chains originate from one sample sequenced in a study of blood T cell repertoires in COVID-19. Method: immunoSEQ multiplex PCR; TCRdb's copy keeps in-frame clones and lacks some. The sample records a few hundred thousand clones, roughly nine tenths being singletons. Sequencing was done on a sample of peripheral blood. The source of these receptors is a woman in her thirties or forties who had recovered from COVID-19.

V gene TRBV12-3 or TRBV12-4 combines with J gene TRBJ1-4; 7 bases fit TRBD1. This CDR3 is 12 amino acids long. V lost 6 bases to trimming and J lost 8 bases; unmatched junction nucleotides: 3. In DNA, the CDR3 is TGTGCCAGCAGCGGGACAGAGGAAAAACTGTTTTTT. It specifies CASSGTEEKLFF.

The genes are TRBV7-9 and TRBJ1-1, with D unresolved. The V end lost 5 bases, the J end lost 7 bases, and 8 bases lay between the germline ends. There are 11 residues in the CDR3. Germline V gene sequence: CDR1 SEHNR, CDR2 FQNEAQ (reference sequence). The CDR3 nucleotides are TGTGCCAGCAGCCTGGAGGGTGAAGCTTTCTTT. Protein sequence: CASSLEGEAFF.

The CDR3 loop is CASSPIGGAADTQYF. The DNA for the CDR3 is TGTGCCAGCAGCCCCATCGGGGGGGCGGCAGATACGCAGTATTTT. The genes are TRBV5-4 and TRBJ2-3; TRBD2 aligns across 8 bases. CDR3 length: 15 residues. Losses at the gene ends were 4 bases for V and 4 bases for J; bases not matched to a gene: 8. The germline CDR1 and CDR2 sequences are SGHNT and YYREEE (reference sequence).

The chain links TRBV3-1 (or the pseudogene TRBV3-2) to TRBJ1-4; D remains ambiguous. Germline CDR1 and CDR2: LGHDT and YNNKEL (reference sequence). CDR3 size: 14 residues. V was trimmed by 4 bases and J by 0 bases, leaving 6 bases between them. CDR3 nucleotides: TGTGCCAGCAGCCCAGTTGCAACTAATGAAAAACTGTTTTTT. Its protein product is CASSPVATNEKLFF.

This chain joins TRBV5-1 and TRBJ2-7; 9 nucleotides line up with TRBD1. CDR3 length: 14 amino acids. The germline V gene encodes CDR1 SGHRS and CDR2 YFSETQ. The trim removed 4 bases at V and 3 bases at J, leaving 5 bases unmatched. The CDR3 is CASSAGTGSYEQYF. CDR3 coding DNA: TGCGCCAGCAGCGCCGGGACAGGGAGCTACGAGCAGTACTTC.

The chain joins TRBV6-2 or TRBV6-3 to TRBJ1-5; unclear D gene. V was trimmed by 4 bases and J by 0 bases, leaving 10 bases between them. Germline loops: CDR1 MNHEY, CDR2 SVGEGT. The length of the CDR3 is 15 residues. DNA of the CDR3: TGTGCCAGCAGTTGGCAGAGGTATAGCAATCAGCCCCAGCATTTT. Amino acid sequence: CASSWQRYSNQPQHF.

This chain joins TRBV28 and TRBJ1-6, with 7 bases fitting TRBD1. Germline CDR1 reads MDHEN; CDR2 reads SYDVKM. Trimming took 7 bases from V and 9 from J; bases not matched to a gene: 6. This CDR3 region has 13 residues. The CDR3 sequence is CASTETGSSPLHF. As DNA, the CDR3 is TGTGCCAGCACTGAGACAGGGAGTTCACCCCTCCACTTT.

This rearrangement joins TRBV28 to TRBJ2-5; TRBD2 matches 10 bases. Germline lookup yields CDR1 MDHEN and CDR2 SYDVKM. Germline trimming cut 6 bases from V and 6 bases from J; bases unmatched to any gene: 7. This CDR3 is 14 amino acids long. CDR3 in amino acids: CASRPSSGGQTQYF. Written as DNA, the CDR3 is TGTGCCAGCAGGCCTTCTAGCGGGGGACAGACCCAGTACTTC.

J is TRBJ1-4 and V is TRBV6-5; a possible D gene is TRBD1 (6 bases). Trimming shortened V by 6 bases and J by 5 bases, and 13 bases separated the two germline ends. The CDR3 contains 14 residues. Germline assignment: CDR1 MNHEY and CDR2 SVGAGI. The CDR3 coding sequence is TGTGCCAGCAGGGGGGACACCGAAAATGAAAAACTGTTTTTT. Its translation is CASRGDTENEKLFF.

V gene TRBV7-9 combines with J gene TRBJ2-1; TRBD1 aligns across 11 bases. The V and J ends lost 5 bases and 5 bases, in that order; junction bases with no gene match: 8. This CDR3 has 16 residues. Germline V gene sequence: CDR1 SEHNR, CDR2 FQNEAQ (reference sequence). In nucleotides, the CDR3 is TGTGCCAGCAGCCTGCTTGGGGGACAGGGGGACAATGAGCAGTTCTTC. Translated, it gives CASSLLGGQGDNEQFF.

The chain combines TRBV19 with TRBJ2-7; 8 bases map to TRBD1. Unmatched junction bases numbered 10, after V lost 8 bases and J lost 4 bases. Per germline, CDR1 LNHDA and CDR2 SQIVND (reference sequence). This CDR3 has 14 residues. The chain's CDR3 is CASGETGERYEQYF. DNA for the CDR3: TGTGCCAGTGGAGAGACAGGGGAAAGGTACGAGCAGTACTTC.

V and J are TRBV7-9 and TRBJ1-1; D call uncertain. The CDR3 runs 11 residues. Germline values: CDR1 SEHNR, CDR2 FQNEAQ (reference sequence). The CDR3 protein is CAVGRNTEAFF. CDR3 DNA: TGTGCTGTCGGGAGGAACACTGAAGCTTTCTTT. The entire variable domain, with the rest obtained from reference TRBV7-9 and TRBJ1-1, is as follows: DTGVSQNPRHKITKRGQNVTFRCDPISEHNRLYWYRQTLGQGPEFLTYFQNEAQLEKSRLLSDRFSAERPKGSFSTLEIQRTEQGDSAMYLCAVGRNTEAFFGQGTRLTVV.

The rearrangement links TRBV7-2 to TRBJ2-4, with TRBD2 matching 9 bases. CDR3 length: 16 amino acids. Unmatched junction bases numbered 12, after V lost 4 bases and J lost 8 bases. Germline CDR1 reads SGHTA; CDR2 reads FQGNSA. CDR3 nucleotides: TGTGCCAGCAGCTCCCGACTAGCGGAACTCGGCTACATTCAGTACTTC. This translates into CASSSRLAELGYIQYF.

The chain couples TRBV28 to TRBJ1-5; TRBD1 matches at 11 bases. Germline values: CDR1 MDHEN, CDR2 SYDVKM. Trimming cost V 6 bases and J 5 bases; bases outside gene matches: 3. The CDR3 length is 14 residues. DNA of the CDR3: TGTGCCAGCAGGGACAGGGGGCAAGATCAGCCCCAGCATTTT. It specifies CASRDRGQDQPQHF.

The chain joins TRBV6-1 to TRBJ1-4; 7 bases line up with TRBD1. Trimming cost V 0 bases and J 6 bases; bases outside gene matches: 10. The CDR3 is made up of 17 amino acids. Per germline, CDR1 MNHNS and CDR2 SASEGT. The CDR3 DNA reads as TGTGCCAGCAGTGAAGCGCTTCTGGGACAGCCTCATGAAAAACTGTTTTTT. Translation: CASSEALLGQPHEKLFF.

The chain uses TRBV2 and TRBJ1-2, with D possibly matching TRBD1 (5 bases). The V end lost 4 bases, the J end lost 7 bases, and 10 bases lay between the germline ends. Germline CDR1 reads SNHLY; CDR2 reads FYNNEI. This CDR3 comprises 12 residues. In nucleotides, the CDR3 is TGTGCCAGCAGTGGGCAGGGAGGTGGCTACACCTTC. Protein product: CASSGQGGGYTF.

The chain has TRBV28 and TRBJ1-5; perhaps TRBD1 as D (6 bases). The V gene's germline CDR1 is MDHEN and CDR2 SYDVKM. The CDR3 has 13 residues. Trimming stripped 6 bases from V and 6 bases from J, with 12 bases between. The CDR3 is CASSRQDGQPQHF. In DNA, the CDR3 is TGTGCCAGCAGCCGACAGGACGGTCAGCCCCAGCATTTT.